This T cell receptor (beta chain) was recorded in a study of vaccination effects on CD4 cells after COVID-19. Study information: Vaccination followed sampling of two convalescent patients by 16 days and one week respectively. General study findings and limits: Clones induced by infection and by vaccine showed marked clonal contraction late after vaccination.

Only in-frame clones appear in the TCRdb table, and some are missing; sequencing was by immunoSEQ multiplex PCR. Among some 40,000 clones, around 73% were seen once, and the ten largest hold more than 15%. After expansion with viral peptide pools in the ViraFEST assay, antigen-specific CD4+ T cells were sequenced. Subsequent to roughly 9 days of culture, CD4+ T cells were isolated. SARS-CoV-2 infection was confirmed by PCR in the person between March and December 2020. A density of approximately 2.2 million PBMC per well was used; these cells were cultured with approximately 10 IU/ml IL-2 and 10 ug/ml peptides. As regards this clone: Its antigen is unidentified.

CDR3 length: 17 amino acids. Germline lookup yields CDR1 MNHNS and CDR2 SASEGT. The ends were cut back, 2 bases at V and 0 bases at J, with 17 bases in the middle. This sample comprised CD4+ T cells from PBMCs cultured with HCoV-NL63 spike peptides, obtained before COVID-19 vaccination. The clonotype was recovered from a human donor who had a prior SARS-CoV-2 infection. The gene calls are TRBV6-1 and TRBJ2-7; D is possibly TRBD1 or TRBD2 (6 bases each). Here the CDR3 reads CASSENWGALLSYEQYF. The CDR3 DNA reads as TGTGCCAGCAGTGAAAACTGGGGGGCGTTACTCTCCTACGAGCAGTACTTC.